This TCR beta chain was sequenced during a study of blood T cell repertoires in COVID-19. Study as a whole: Acute and convalescent COVID-19 specimens originated in the United States, Italy and Spain. PBMCs, B-cell-depleted T cells, or T cells were the source of the cDNA or gDNA that made up the material.

CDR1 is SGHNT, CDR2 YYREEE, per germline (reference sequence). The CDR3 has 15 residues. The V gene end was trimmed by 0 bases and the J gene end by 4 bases; junction bases not matched to a gene: 3. Per the original data handling: Amplifying reference gene primers gave estimates of nucleated cell counts. Produced via immunoSEQ multiplex PCR; TCRdb's table is partial and in-frame only. V, J and clone size derive from that table, while D and trimming were established from the DNA sequence. The sample comprises about 83,000 clones, about 86% of which are singletons, and roughly 20% rests with the top ten.

The chain employs TRBV5-4 and TRBJ2-1; TRBD2 matches at 8 bases. The sequencing input was peripheral blood. The TCR originated in a woman at least 80 years old in a cohort sampled during active or convalescent COVID-19. CDR3 sequence: CASSLGAGAYNEQFF. The CDR3 nucleotides read TGTGCCAGCAGCTTGGGAGCGGGAGCATACAATGAGCAGTTCTTC.